This TCR beta chain was sequenced in a study of blood T cell repertoires in COVID-19. Study context: COVID-19 samples collected from the United States, Italy and Spain covered acute and convalescent phases. The analysed material was cDNA or gDNA that came from T cells, B-cell-depleted T cells, or PBMCs.

Germline V lookup: CDR1 SGHAT, CDR2 FQNNGV. V gave up 0 bases and J gave up 12 bases, with 15 bases separating them. The CDR3 has 14 amino acids. Measured with immunoSEQ multiplex PCR; TCRdb has only the in-frame clones, and not every one. The repertoire holds about 39,000 clones, approximately 91% seen once, with under 2.5% in the top ten. The sequence came from a man between 45 and 60 years old with active COVID-19. The V gene is TRBV11-2, the J gene TRBJ2-1; D unclear. Sequenced sample: peripheral blood. CDR3 region: CASSLEGSRSGQFF. In DNA form, the CDR3 reads TGTGCCAGCAGCTTAGAGGGTAGCCGATCCGGGCAGTTCTTC.